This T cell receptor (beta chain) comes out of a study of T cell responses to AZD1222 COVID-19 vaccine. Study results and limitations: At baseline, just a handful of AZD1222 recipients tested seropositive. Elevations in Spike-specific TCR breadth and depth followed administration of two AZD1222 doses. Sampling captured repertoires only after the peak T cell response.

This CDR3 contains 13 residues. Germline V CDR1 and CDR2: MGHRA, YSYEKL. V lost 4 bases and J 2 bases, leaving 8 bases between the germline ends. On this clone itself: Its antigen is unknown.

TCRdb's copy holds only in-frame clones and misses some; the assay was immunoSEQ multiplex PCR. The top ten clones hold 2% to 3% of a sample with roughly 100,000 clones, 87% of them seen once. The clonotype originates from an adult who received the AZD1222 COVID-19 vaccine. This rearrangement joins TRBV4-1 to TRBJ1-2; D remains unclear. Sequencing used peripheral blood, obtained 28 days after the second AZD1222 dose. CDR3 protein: CASSPEQNYGYTF. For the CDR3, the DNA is TGCGCCAGCAGCCCCGAACAGAACTATGGCTACACCTTC.